These T cell receptor beta chains were read from a single sample in a study of blood T cell repertoires in COVID-19. Generated by immunoSEQ multiplex PCR, the TCRdb table keeps only in-frame clones and is missing some. The table has 300,000 to 450,000 clones, approximately 90% seen once. The source material was PBMCs or T cells enriched from blood (not recorded which). The receptor set was obtained from a woman younger than 35 who had recovered from COVID-19. Both conserved end residues are part of each CDR3. A D gene is named only where the DNA matches it firmly. Some rows have no size entry. The others give once, few or many, or a class for an expanded clone.

>TRBV27|TRBD1|.|TRBJ1-5
CASSPGTAHQPQHF
TGTGCCAGCAGTCCAGGGACAGCCCATCAGCCCCAGCATTTT
>TRBV5-1|TRBD1|.|TRBJ1-4
CASSPAGTALATNEKLFF
TGCGCCAGCAGCCCAGCCGGGACAGCACTTGCAACTAATGAAAAACTGTTTTTT
>TRBV7-9|.|.|TRBJ1-1
CASSLTLQGYEAFF
TGTGCCAGCAGCTTAACCCTCCAGGGGTATGAAGCTTTCTTT
>TRBV5-1|.|once|TRBJ1-2
CASSPPTEDGYTF
TGCGCCAGCAGCCCGCCGACAGAGGATGGCTACACCTTC
>TRBV6-5|TRBD2|.|TRBJ2-3
CASSHTSGGTDTQYF
TGTGCCAGCAGTCATACTAGCGGGGGGACGGATACGCAGTATTTT
>TRBV24-1|.|.|TRBJ1-5
CATSDTGQPQHF
TGTGCCACCAGTGACACGGGTCAGCCCCAGCATTTT
>TRBV14|.|.|TRBJ2-7
CASSQLDRTHYEQYF
TGTGCCAGCAGCCAACTAGACCGGACACACTACGAGCAGTACTTC
>TRBV30|TRBD1|few|TRBJ2-7
CAWGGWTGGYEQYF
TGTGCCTGGGGCGGCTGGACAGGGGGCTACGAGCAGTACTTC
>TRBV28|.|.|TRBJ1-4
CASSFQDRANEKLFF
TGTGCCAGCAGTTTCCAGGACAGAGCTAATGAAAAACTGTTTTTT
>TRBV15|.|.|TRBJ1-5
CATSRAGVGGNQPQHF
TGTGCCACCAGCAGAGCAGGGGTTGGGGGCAATCAGCCCCAGCATTTT
>TRBV3-1/TRBV3-2|TRBD1|.|TRBJ1-4
CASSRTGSREKLFF
TGTGCCAGCAGCCGGACAGGGTCGAGGGAAAAACTGTTTTTT
>TRBV5-1|.|few|TRBJ1-1
CASTLGTHPNTEAFF
TGCGCCAGCACCCTAGGGACACACCCTAACACTGAAGCTTTCTTT
>TRBV28|TRBD1|.|TRBJ1-5
CASSSGQGNHQPQHF
TGTGCCAGCAGTTCAGGACAGGGCAATCATCAGCCCCAGCATTTT
>TRBV6-2/TRBV6-3|.|.|TRBJ2-5
CASSRQPRNQETQYF
TGTGCCAGCAGCCGACAGCCGAGGAATCAAGAGACCCAGTACTTC
>TRBV28|TRBD2|.|TRBJ2-3
CASRYLAGGQDTQYF
TGTGCCAGCAGGTACCTAGCGGGGGGGCAAGATACGCAGTATTTT
>TRBV5-6|.|.|TRBJ1-6
CASSSHREYSPLHF
TGTGCCAGCAGCTCCCACAGGGAATATTCACCCCTCCACTTT